Only a few counts were recorded for the clone carrying this T cell receptor (beta chain). No antigen is known for it. The data belong to a study of T cells in Graves' hyperthyroidism and ophthalmopathy. The CDR3 loop spans 20 amino acids. Germline assignment: CDR1 SGHAT and CDR2 FQNNGV. With 3 bases clipped from V and 1 base from J, the junction kept 17 bases outside the gene matches. TCR beta CDR3 regions were amplified from RNA transcripts. The HTBI primer set was used in a first-round RT-PCR of the TCR CDR3. TCRdb fed the multiplex PCR reads into MiXCR, producing one record per CDR3 protein. The repertoire includes 350,000 to 450,000 distinct CDR3 sequences, around 14% of them detected once, and 11% sits in the top ten. Study results and limitations: Most thyroid clonotypes that were expanded above 0.001 also turned up in blood.

Hyperthyroidism in the patients, aged 18 to 65, was newly diagnosed and under 2 months in duration. Clinical symptoms, serum thyroxine, TRAb, thyroid ultrasound and orbital computed tomography established diagnosis. The specimen was blood. The V gene is TRBV11-2, the J gene TRBJ2-5, with 10 bases lining up with TRBD1. The sequence was obtained from a woman aged 55-75 years with Graves' hyperthyroidism. The CDR3, as DNA: TGTGCCAGCAGCTTTGCTCGCGGGACAGGGGATAGGGAGGCCCAAGAGACCCAGTACTTC. Translating it yields CASSFARGTGDREAQETQYF.